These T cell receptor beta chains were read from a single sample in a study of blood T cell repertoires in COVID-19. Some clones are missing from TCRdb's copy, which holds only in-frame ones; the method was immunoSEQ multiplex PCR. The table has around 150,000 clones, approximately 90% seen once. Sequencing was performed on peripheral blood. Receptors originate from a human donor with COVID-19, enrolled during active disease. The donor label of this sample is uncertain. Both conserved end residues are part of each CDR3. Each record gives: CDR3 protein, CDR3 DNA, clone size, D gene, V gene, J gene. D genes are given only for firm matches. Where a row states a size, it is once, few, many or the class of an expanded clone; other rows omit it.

CASSPPTGREVYGYTF	TGTGCCAGCTCACCCCCGACAGGGAGAGAGGTCTATGGCTACACCTTC	NA	TRBD1	TRBV18	TRBJ1-2
CASSLDFLGNTIYF	TGCGCCAGCAGCTTGGACTTTCTGGGAAACACCATATATTTT	NA	NA	TRBV5-1	TRBJ1-3
CATSFQEHYGYTF	TGTGCCACGAGCTTCCAGGAACACTATGGCTACACCTTC	NA	NA	TRBV19	TRBJ1-2
CASSYTGGETQYF	TGTGCCAGCAGCTATACAGGGGGCGAGACCCAGTACTTC	few	TRBD1	TRBV7-9	TRBJ2-5
CASSNDRDTEAFF	TGTGCCAGCAGCAATGACAGGGACACTGAAGCTTTCTTT	NA	TRBD1	TRBV11-2	TRBJ1-1
CASSTSGGGSQPQHF	TGTGCCAGTAGTACCTCGGGGGGCGGTAGTCAGCCCCAGCATTTT	NA	NA	TRBV19	TRBJ1-5
CASSFPQQGQNNYGYTF	TGTGCCAGCAGTTTCCCACAACAGGGACAGAATAACTATGGCTACACCTTC	NA	TRBD1	TRBV28	TRBJ1-2
CASSESEGAIRGYTF	TGTGCCAGCAGCGAAAGCGAGGGGGCGATTAGAGGCTACACCTTC	NA	TRBD1	TRBV28	TRBJ1-2
CASSHTGVDYEQYF	TGCGCCAGCAGCCACACAGGGGTCGACTACGAGCAGTACTTC	NA	TRBD1	TRBV5-1	TRBJ2-7
CASSFAGAGQPQHF	TGTGCCAGCAGCTTTGCAGGGGCGGGTCAGCCCCAGCATTTT	NA	NA	TRBV5-6	TRBJ1-5
CASSLVRYTEAFF	TGTGCCAGCAGCTTAGTGAGGTACACTGAAGCTTTCTTT	NA	NA	TRBV11-2	TRBJ1-1
CASSQGQGHEQFF	TGTGCCAGCAGCCAGGGACAGGGGCATGAGCAGTTCTTC	NA	TRBD1	TRBV3-1/TRBV3-2	TRBJ2-1
CSVGAGANYGYTF	TGCAGCGTGGGGGCAGGAGCTAACTATGGCTACACCTTC	NA	NA	TRBV29-1	TRBJ1-2
CASSPRRSQETQYF	TGTGCCAGCTCACCCAGACGGAGCCAAGAGACCCAGTACTTC	NA	NA	TRBV18	TRBJ2-5
CASSQPARDGELFF	TGCGCCAGCAGCCAACCAGCGAGGGACGGGGAGCTGTTTTTT	NA	NA	TRBV4-1	TRBJ2-2